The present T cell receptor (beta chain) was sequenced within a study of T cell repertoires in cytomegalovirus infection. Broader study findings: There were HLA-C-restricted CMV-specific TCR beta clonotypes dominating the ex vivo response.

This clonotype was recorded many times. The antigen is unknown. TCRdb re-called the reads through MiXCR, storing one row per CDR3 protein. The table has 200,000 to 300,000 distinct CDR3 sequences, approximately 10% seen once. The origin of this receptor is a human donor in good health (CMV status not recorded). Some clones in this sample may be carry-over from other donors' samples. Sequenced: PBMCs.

DNA of the CDR3: TGTGCCAGCAGTGCGGACAGGGATACTGAAGCTTTCTTT. Translation: CASSADRDTEAFF. This chain uses TRBV6-6 with TRBJ1-1; 8 nucleotides line up with TRBD1. V lost 5 bases, J lost 5 bases, and 4 bases stayed unmatched. CDR3 length: 13 amino acids. Germline lookup yields CDR1 MNHNY and CDR2 SVGAGI (reference sequence).